These 25 T cell receptor beta chains originate from one sample sequenced in a study of shared clonotypes between healthy human individuals. Produced via immunoSEQ multiplex PCR; TCRdb's table is partial and in-frame only. The sample yields just over 2,000,000 clones, roughly 95% seen once. The specimen sequenced was naive CD4+ T cells sorted from blood. As to subset: CD45RA+ positively selected. Every receptor here comes from a man aged 18-30 years in good health.

This CDR3 is CASSYGSREGLKEQYF. The CDR3 DNA is TGTGCCAGCAGTTATGGTTCGCGGGAGGGCCTCAAGGAGCAGTACTTC. V is TRBV6-6 and J is TRBJ2-7; TRBD2 matches 9 bases. This CDR3 contains 16 residues. CDR1 is MNHNY and CDR2 is SVGAGI in the germline V gene (reference sequence). The trim removed 3 bases at V and 7 bases at J, leaving 13 bases unmatched.

The chain is built from TRBV6-6 and TRBJ2-3; 11 bases match TRBD2. With 5 bases clipped from V and 0 bases from J, the junction kept 4 bases outside the gene matches. Germline V gives CDR1 MNHNY, CDR2 SVGAGI (reference sequence). The CDR3 loop spans 16 amino acids. The CDR3 loop reads CASSTLAGGSTDTQYF. The DNA of the CDR3 is TGTGCCAGCAGTACCCTAGCGGGGGGAAGCACAGATACGCAGTATTTT.

The rearrangement links TRBV30 to TRBJ1-4, with a tentative D call TRBD1 (6 bases). The V and J ends lost 3 bases and 0 bases respectively, with 32 bases between them. This CDR3 is 22 amino acids long. CDR1 is GTSNPN, CDR2 SVGIG, per germline (reference sequence). As DNA, the CDR3 is TGTGCCTGGAGCAATCGCCTCACGTACGGCGGGGGCGCGATGGCAACTAATGAAAAACTGTTTTTT. It translates to CAWSNRLTYGGGAMATNEKLFF.

V gene TRBV6-6 combines with J gene TRBJ1-5; TRBD1 aligns across 8 bases. Germline-derived CDR1 and CDR2 are MNHNY and SVGAGI (reference sequence). The CDR3 runs to 14 residues. The V gene end was trimmed by 7 bases and the J gene end by 6 bases; junction bases not matched to a gene: 8. The CDR3: CASILRGLSQPQHF. The CDR3 DNA is TGTGCCAGCATCCTCAGGGGGCTCAGTCAGCCCCAGCATTTT.

V is TRBV5-1 and J is TRBJ1-6; D is uncertain. V was trimmed by 4 bases and J by 0 bases, leaving 11 bases between them. Germline V lookup: CDR1 SGHRS, CDR2 YFSETQ. This CDR3 contains 16 residues. CDR3 coding DNA: TGCGCCAGCAGCCGGGGATATCCCTCCTATAATTCACCCCTCCACTTT. Its protein product is CASSRGYPSYNSPLHF.

The rearrangement joins TRBV2 to TRBJ2-5; the match to TRBD2 covers 8 bases. Trimming removed 6 bases from V and 2 bases from J; junction bases left unmatched: 5. Germline loops: CDR1 SNHLY, CDR2 FYNNEI. The CDR3 runs to 14 residues. CDR3 nucleotide sequence: TGTGCCAGCAGACGACGGGAGGGACAAGAGACCCAGTACTTC. Translated, it gives CASRRREGQETQYF.

At least ten counts were recorded for this clone. Other nucleotide sequences in the sample specify the same CDR3. The V and J genes are TRBV30 and TRBJ2-1; D is unresolved. CDR3 length: 11 amino acids. Germline CDR1 is GTSNPN and CDR2 is SVGIG (reference sequence). V lost 2 bases to trimming and J lost 8 bases, with 7 bases between them. Here the CDR3 reads CAWSPVYEQFF. CDR3 bases: TGTGCCTGGAGTCCTGTCTATGAGCAGTTCTTC.

This chain connects TRBV6-1 to TRBJ1-1; tentative D call: TRBD1 (6 bases). Germline-derived CDR1 and CDR2 are MNHNS and SASEGT. Between the trimmed V and J ends, which lost 3 bases and 0 bases, there was a span of 14 bases. The CDR3 is 16 residues long. CDR3 residues: CASSEGQQGLNTEAFF. The CDR3 region has the DNA TGTGCCAGCAGTGAGGGACAACAGGGACTGAACACTGAAGCTTTCTTT.

The chain links TRBV7-2 to TRBJ2-2; no definite D call. V was shortened by 1 base and J by 7 bases, with 7 bases between the two germline ends. Germline-derived CDR1 and CDR2 are SGHTA and FQGNSA. The CDR3 has 13 residues. In DNA form, the CDR3 reads TGTGCCAGCAGCTTAGGGACCATCGGGGAGCTGTTTTTT. As protein: CASSLGTIGELFF.

The chain carries TRBV7-2 and TRBJ2-7; the match to TRBD2 covers 12 bases. Germline trimming cut 0 bases from V and 7 bases from J; bases unmatched to any gene: 10. The CDR3 has 17 residues. Per germline, CDR1 SGHTA and CDR2 FQGNSA. The CDR3 protein is CASSLAPLAGGPREQYF. Written as DNA, the CDR3 is TGTGCCAGCAGCTTAGCCCCGCTAGCGGGAGGGCCTCGGGAGCAGTACTTC.

The CDR3 DNA is TGCGCCAGCAGCCAAGGTCAGAGGGACACCGGGGAGCTGTTTTTT. This sequence encodes CASSQGQRDTGELFF. The rearrangement links TRBV5-1 to TRBJ2-2; D possibly corresponds to TRBD2 (5 bases). The CDR3 has 15 amino acids. CDR1 is SGHRS and CDR2 is YFSETQ in the germline V gene. Trimming left V 4 bases short and J 3 bases short, with 13 bases between. Full variable domain (outside the CDR3, taken from reference TRBV5-1 and TRBJ2-2): KAGVTQTPRYLIKTRGQQVTLSCSPISGHRSVSWYQQTPGQGLQFLFEYFSETQRNKGNFPGRFSGRQFSNSRSEMNVSTLELGDSALYLCASSQGQRDTGELFFGEGSRLTVL.

The chain joins TRBV7-9 to TRBJ1-2, with D unclear. Germline V gene data show CDR1 as SEHNR and CDR2 as FQNEAQ (reference sequence). This CDR3 has 13 amino acids. Trimming shortened V by 3 bases and J by 2 bases, and 7 bases separated the two germline ends. Here the CDR3 reads CASSFGENYGYTF. CDR3 sequence (DNA): TGTGCCAGCAGCTTTGGGGAGAACTATGGCTACACCTTC.

The chain joins TRBV2 to TRBJ1-4; D unclear. V dropped 9 bases and J dropped 8 bases, with 10 bases sitting between them. The CDR3 has 11 amino acids. Germline V gives CDR1 SNHLY, CDR2 FYNNEI. The DNA of the CDR3 is TGTGCCAGTGTCCAGGTGGAAAAACTGTTTTTT. Translating gives CASVQVEKLFF. Together with reference TRBV2 and TRBJ1-4, the CDR3 gives the full variable domain: EPEVTQTPSHQVTQMGQEVILRCVPISNHLYFYWYRQILGQKVEFLVSFYNNEISEKSEIFDDQFSVERPDGSNFTLKIRSTKLEDSAMYFCASVQVEKLFFGSGTQLSVL.

The rearrangement joins TRBV6-5 to TRBJ1-1; a weak D match, TRBD1 (5 bases). Germline-derived CDR1 and CDR2 are MNHEY and SVGAGI. CDR3 size: 13 residues. The germline V and J ends were trimmed by 6 bases and 3 bases, with 11 bases remaining between them. CDR3 sequence reads: CASSPQGDTEAFF. The CDR3 DNA sequence: TGTGCCAGCAGCCCGCAAGGGGACACTGAAGCTTTCTTT.

This clone came up once. V is TRBV9 and J is TRBJ1-6; D ambiguous. This CDR3 has 18 amino acids. The V end was cut by 0 bases, the J end by 0 bases, with 13 bases between. CDR1 and CDR2 (germline): SGDLS, YYNGEE. The CDR3 sequence: CASSVGKGGGSYNSPLHF. CDR3 in DNA: TGTGCCAGCAGCGTAGGAAAGGGCGGTGGCTCCTATAATTCACCCCTCCACTTT.

The V gene is TRBV6-1, the J gene TRBJ1-2; TRBD1 is a possible D gene (6 bases). V dropped 6 bases and J dropped 5 bases, with 19 bases sitting between them. The CDR3 contains 15 residues. The germline CDR1 and CDR2 sequences are MNHNS and SASEGT. The CDR3 DNA reads TGTGCCAGCAGGCAGACGACAGGCGGGATATATGGCTACACCTTC. It encodes CASRQTTGGIYGYTF.

The chain employs TRBV28 and TRBJ1-6; TRBD1 matches 8 bases. Germline CDR1 MDHEN, CDR2 SYDVKM. V lost 6 bases, J lost 9 bases, and 7 bases stayed unmatched. The CDR3 runs 14 residues. This CDR3 reads CASSAGQASSPLHF. The CDR3 coding sequence is TGTGCCAGCAGCGCGGGACAGGCCTCTTCACCCCTCCACTTT. Based on the CDR3 plus reference TRBV28 and TRBJ1-6, the full variable domain is DVKVTQSSRYLVKRTGEKVFLECVQDMDHENMFWYRQDPGLGLRLIYFSYDVKMKEKGDIPEGYSVSREKKERFSLILESASTNQTSMYLCASSAGQASSPLHFGNGTRLTVT.

The chain employs TRBV4-1 and TRBJ1-2; maybe TRBD1 (6 bases). The CDR3 runs to 14 residues. The V gene lost 4 bases and the J gene lost 3 bases, with 12 bases spanning the gap. Germline V lookup: CDR1 MGHRA, CDR2 YSYEKL. CDR3 amino acids: CASSPFWTDYGYTF. The CDR3 coding sequence is TGCGCCAGCAGCCCATTTTGGACAGACTATGGCTACACCTTC.

This clone was observed once. The genes are TRBV19 and TRBJ2-3; D is uncertain. Trimming cost V 5 bases and J 7 bases, with 13 bases left between them. The CDR3 is 13 residues long. In germline, CDR1 is LNHDA, CDR2 SQIVND (reference sequence). The CDR3 reads CASSVDRYNTQYF. CDR3 DNA sequence: TGTGCCAGTAGTGTGGATCGGTATAATACGCAGTATTTT.

The rearrangement uses TRBV5-6 and TRBJ2-2; D call uncertain. The CDR3 loop spans 14 amino acids. V lost 1 base to trimming and J lost 3 bases, with 7 bases between them. The germline gives CDR1 SGHDT, CDR2 YYEEEE. The CDR3 reads CASSLRYDTGELFF. CDR3 coding DNA: TGTGCCAGCAGCTTGAGGTACGACACCGGGGAGCTGTTTTTT.

This rearrangement joins TRBV18 to TRBJ1-1; a possible D gene is TRBD1 (5 bases). The germline gives CDR1 KGHSH, CDR2 LQKENI. Trimming took 0 bases from V and 8 from J, leaving 13 bases between them. The CDR3 runs 14 residues. The CDR3 bases are TGTGCCAGCTCACCACCCCTCAGGCAGGGAGAAGCTTTCTTT. The encoded protein is CASSPPLRQGEAFF.

The chain links TRBV28 to TRBJ1-4; D is unclear. From germline, CDR1 is MDHEN and CDR2 SYDVKM. Trimming took 8 bases from V and 0 from J, leaving 19 bases between them. CDR3 length: 17 residues. The CDR3 DNA is TGTGCCAGCTTGTTATCCACTAGGCCAGCAACTAATGAAAAACTGTTTTTT. Residues: CASLLSTRPATNEKLFF.

In DNA, the CDR3 is TGTGCCAGCAGCTTGGCAGGCTATGGGGGCTACACCTTC. It yields the protein CASSLAGYGGYTF. V usage is TRBV11-2 and J usage is TRBJ1-2; D gene uncertain. The CDR3 has 13 amino acids. V lost 3 bases and J lost 8, with 13 bases in between. CDR1 is SGHAT and CDR2 is FQNNGV in the germline V gene.

V is TRBV7-2 and J is TRBJ2-3; possible D gene TRBD2, 6 bases. Germline CDR1 and CDR2: SGHTA and FQGNSA. The V end lost 2 bases, the J end lost 7 bases, and 7 bases lay between the germline ends. The CDR3 extends over 12 amino acids. For the CDR3, the DNA is TGTGCCAGCAGCTTAAGGGACTATACGCAGTATTTT. Translation gives CASSLRDYTQYF.

This clone was seen just once. The chain is built from TRBV2 and TRBJ2-2, with D uncertain. The length of the CDR3 is 15 residues. The germline CDR1 and CDR2 sequences are SNHLY and FYNNEI. Trimming took 5 bases from V and 0 from J, leaving 10 bases between them. CDR3: CASSRTISNTGELFF. DNA of the CDR3: TGTGCCAGCAGTCGCACAATTTCGAACACCGGGGAGCTGTTTTTT.